The 26 T cell receptor beta chains presented below share a single source sample, sequenced in a study of neurological immune-mediated disorders (dated 2019 in TCRdb). Library preparation employed 5' RACE. Sequencing relied on an Illumina HiSeq 2500. The public reads were reanalyzed by TCRdb: fastp trimming at Q25, MiXCR alignment, in-frame beta chains only. A single entry per CDR3 protein holds the most common genes and DNA from its merged rows. The sample records about 99,000 distinct CDR3 sequences, more than 10% of which are singletons. Approximately 3.1% of the sample is held by the ten biggest clonotypes. The sample's time point label, decoded: longitudinal time-point 3. What was sequenced was PBMCs. The receptors here all came from a female donor with HTLV-1-associated myelopathy (HAM/TSP).

There are many counts of this clonotype. V gene TRBV5-1 combines with J gene TRBJ2-1; no clear D. The CDR3 length is 14 residues. The V gene lost 0 bases and the J gene lost 3 bases, with 7 bases spanning the gap. Germline V gene data show CDR1 as SGHRS and CDR2 as YFSETQ. CDR3: CASSLEGFYNEQFF. The DNA for the CDR3 is TGCGCCAGCAGCTTGGAGGGCTTCTACAATGAGCAGTTCTTC.

At least ten counts were recorded for this clonotype. The rearrangement uses TRBV5-1 and TRBJ1-2; TRBD1 matches 7 bases. The germline CDR1 and CDR2 sequences are SGHRS and YFSETQ. V was pared by 7 bases and J by 0 bases, with 6 bases of the junction left unmatched. This CDR3 is built from 14 residues. Here the CDR3 DNA reads TGCGCCAGCCGTCAAACAGGGGCTAACTATGGCTACACCTTC. Amino acid sequence: CASRQTGANYGYTF.

There are many counts of this clonotype. The rearrangement uses TRBV28 and TRBJ2-7; TRBD2 agrees at 9 bases. CDR3 size: 14 residues. Germline V gene data show CDR1 as MDHEN and CDR2 as SYDVKM. Unmatched junction bases numbered 4, after V lost 4 bases and J lost 3 bases. CDR3 coding DNA: TGTGCCAGCAGTTCCGGGACTAGCCTCTACGAGCAGTACTTC. It yields the protein CASSSGTSLYEQYF.

There are many counts of this clonotype. This chain connects TRBV5-1 to TRBJ2-1; D tentatively fits TRBD1 or TRBD2 (5 bases each). Trimming took 3 bases from V and 2 from J, leaving 6 bases between them. The CDR3 is made up of 13 amino acids. Germline-derived CDR1 and CDR2 are SGHRS and YFSETQ. CDR3 region: CASSSGPYNEQFF. CDR3 sequence (DNA): TGCGCCAGCAGCTCGGGACCCTACAATGAGCAGTTCTTC.

This clonotype was detected many times. This rearrangement joins TRBV3-1 to TRBJ2-3, with TRBD2 as a possible D gene (5 bases). This CDR3 has 14 amino acids. Germline V lookup: CDR1 LGHDT, CDR2 YNNKEL (reference sequence). Deletions cut 4 bases from V and 4 bases from J, with 12 bases between. The CDR3 here is CASSLDPGADTQYF. The CDR3 nucleotides read TGTGCCAGCAGCCTCGACCCCGGGGCAGATACGCAGTATTTT.

This clonotype was found many times. V and J are TRBV5-1 and TRBJ2-7; D is unresolved. Germline V lookup: CDR1 SGHRS, CDR2 YFSETQ. The CDR3 extends over 13 amino acids. V gave up 5 bases and J gave up 2 bases, with 11 bases separating them. The chain's CDR3 is CASSSLLTYEQYF. CDR3 nucleotides: TGCGCCAGCAGTTCCTTGCTAACCTACGAGCAGTACTTC. Full variable domain (remainder filled in from reference TRBV5-1 and TRBJ2-7): KAGVTQTPRYLIKTRGQQVTLSCSPISGHRSVSWYQQTPGQGLQFLFEYFSETQRNKGNFPGRFSGRQFSNSRSEMNVSTLELGDSALYLCASSSLLTYEQYFGPGTRLTVT.

This clonotype was seen repeatedly, ten times or more. The chain has TRBV11-2 and TRBJ2-5; D is undetermined. V dropped 4 bases and J dropped 3 bases, with 9 bases sitting between them. Per the germline V gene, CDR1 is SGHAT and CDR2 is FQNNGV. The CDR3 consists of 13 residues. The CDR3 coding sequence is TGTGCCAGCAGCTCGACGGCTAAAGAGACCCAGTACTTC. Amino acid sequence: CASSSTAKETQYF.

This clonotype was counted at least ten times. V is TRBV7-2 and J is TRBJ2-1, with D maybe TRBD2 (5 bases). Germline V gives CDR1 SGHTA, CDR2 FQGNSA. The CDR3 runs 13 residues. Deletions cut 1 base from V and 8 bases from J, with 9 bases between. CDR3 DNA: TGTGCCAGCAGCTTAGTTGGGCGGGATGAGCAGTTCTTC. It encodes CASSLVGRDEQFF.

This clonotype was seen more than once but under ten times. The chain couples TRBV12-3 or TRBV12-4 to TRBJ1-4; 10 positions agree with TRBD1. The CDR3 sequence is 17 residues long. J was trimmed by 3 bases and V by 4 bases; bases with no gene match: 8. CDR3 sequence reads: CASSSLDRGRANEKLFF. The CDR3 nucleotides are TGTGCCAGCAGTTCCTTAGACAGGGGGCGTGCTAATGAAAAACTGTTTTTT.

There are many counts of this clonotype. The rearrangement joins TRBV7-9 to TRBJ2-7; 9 nucleotides agree with TRBD2. Losses at the gene ends were 5 bases for V and 7 bases for J; bases not matched to a gene: 12. The CDR3 contains 15 residues. The germline V gene has CDR1 SEHNR and CDR2 FQNEAQ (reference sequence). The CDR3 reads CASSPPSGGQGEQYF. DNA for the CDR3: TGTGCCAGCAGCCCCCCCAGCGGGGGGCAAGGGGAGCAGTACTTC. Full variable domain (rest looked up from reference TRBV7-9 and TRBJ2-7): DTGVSQNPRHKITKRGQNVTFRCDPISEHNRLYWYRQTLGQGPEFLTYFQNEAQLEKSRLLSDRFSAERPKGSFSTLEIQRTEQGDSAMYLCASSPPSGGQGEQYFGPGTRLTVT.

This clonotype was counted at least ten times. This chain joins TRBV12-3 or TRBV12-4 and TRBJ2-5; 12 bases line up with TRBD2. The ends lost 5 bases at V and 4 bases at J; junction bases unmatched: 2. There are 14 residues in the CDR3. CDR3 coding DNA: TGTGCCAGCAGTCTGGGACTAGCGGGAGAGACCCAGTACTTC. This gives the protein CASSLGLAGETQYF.

V and J are TRBV5-1 and TRBJ2-7; 15 bases fit TRBD2. Germline-derived CDR1 and CDR2 are SGHRS and YFSETQ. V was pared by 4 bases and J by 3 bases, with 5 bases of the junction left unmatched. This CDR3 is 16 amino acids long. As DNA, the CDR3 is TGCGCCAGCAGCCCCGGGACTAGCGGGGGGTACTACGAGCAGTACTTC. Its protein is CASSPGTSGGYYEQYF.

This clonotype was counted ten times or more. V is TRBV24-1 and J is TRBJ1-2; D gene uncertain. This CDR3 has 12 amino acids. V was clipped by 0 bases and J by 8 bases, with 6 bases between them. The germline V gene has CDR1 KGHDR and CDR2 SFDVKD. In DNA form, the CDR3 reads TGTGCCACCAGTGATTTGAGGTGGGGCTACACCTTC. This encodes CATSDLRWGYTF.

This clonotype was found a few times. The rearrangement uses TRBV9 and TRBJ2-7, with 9 nucleotides matching TRBD1. The CDR3 extends over 15 amino acids. Germline V lookup: CDR1 SGDLS, CDR2 YYNGEE. Unmatched junction bases numbered 5, after V lost 0 bases and J lost 4 bases. This CDR3 reads CASSVEGTGPYEQYF. The DNA for the CDR3 is TGTGCCAGCAGCGTAGAAGGGACAGGGCCATACGAGCAGTACTTC.

This clonotype was picked up many times. V gene TRBV6-1 combines with J gene TRBJ2-7; possibly TRBD2 for D (5 bases). From germline, CDR1 is MNHNS and CDR2 SASEGT. The CDR3 covers 15 residues. The V end was cut by 1 base, the J end by 1 base, with 11 bases between. CDR3 sequence: CASSEGGSHSYEQYF. In DNA, the CDR3 is TGTGCCAGCAGTGAAGGAGGGTCACATTCCTACGAGCAGTACTTC.

This clonotype was recorded many times. Here the CDR3 reads CASSLVPGSYEQYF. The CDR3 DNA reads as TGCGCCAGCAGCTTGGTTCCTGGGTCCTACGAGCAGTACTTC. The J gene is TRBJ2-7, the V gene TRBV5-1; D not resolved. Germline CDR1 and CDR2: SGHRS and YFSETQ. With 0 bases removed from V and 1 base from J, the gap between germline ends came to 8 bases. The length of the CDR3 is 14 residues. Full variable domain (missing parts from reference TRBV5-1 and TRBJ2-7): KAGVTQTPRYLIKTRGQQVTLSCSPISGHRSVSWYQQTPGQGLQFLFEYFSETQRNKGNFPGRFSGRQFSNSRSEMNVSTLELGDSALYLCASSLVPGSYEQYFGPGTRLTVT.

Concerning this clonotype: A read error may explain this, as a much larger clone is one base away. The chain carries TRBV7-8 and TRBJ2-2; 8 positions match TRBD2. The CDR3 has 17 residues. Germline CDR1 reads SGHVS; CDR2 reads FQNEAQ. The CDR3 loop is CASSRYTSGLNTGEMFF. The CDR3 nucleotides read TGTGCCAGCAGTCGGTACACTAGCGGACTGAACACCGGGGAGATGTTTTTT.

The table lists this clonotype with many counts. This sequence joins TRBV24-1 and TRBJ2-1; 10 bases match TRBD1. This CDR3 region has 17 residues. J was trimmed by 2 bases and V by 4 bases; bases with no gene match: 7. The V gene's germline CDR1 is KGHDR and CDR2 SFDVKD. CDR3 sequence reads: CATSDGTGAGTYNEQFF. For the CDR3, the DNA is TGTGCCACCAGTGACGGGACAGGGGCAGGAACCTACAATGAGCAGTTCTTC.

This clonotype was detected only a few times. One base away lies a much larger clone, so this may be a sequencing read error. V and J are TRBV7-3 and TRBJ2-1, with unresolved D. Trimming removed 5 bases at V and 1 base at J, with 12 bases between. The germline V gene encodes CDR1 SGHTA and CDR2 FQGTGA. The CDR3 loop spans 15 amino acids. As DNA, the CDR3 is TGTGCCAGCAGCCCCCAGACAACTTCCTACAATGAGCAGTTCTTC. The encoded protein is CASSPQTTSYNEQFF.

This clonotype came up a few times. This chain connects TRBV5-1 to TRBJ1-1; D unresolved. V was cut by 0 bases and J by 7 bases, with 10 bases left in between. Germline V gene lookup returns CDR1 SGHRS and CDR2 YFSETQ. The length of the CDR3 is 13 residues. CDR3 sequence reads: CASSLELPYEAFF. The CDR3 DNA reads as TGCGCCAGCAGCTTGGAGTTACCGTATGAAGCTTTCTTT.

This clonotype was counted at least ten times. The chain uses TRBV12-3 or TRBV12-4 and TRBJ2-5; D unresolved. Trimming left V 4 bases short and J 0 bases short, with 6 bases between. CDR3 length: 13 residues. This chain's CDR3 is CASSSEYQETQYF. CDR3 coding DNA: TGTGCCAGCAGTTCTGAGTACCAAGAGACCCAGTACTTC.

Details on this clonotype: A much larger clonotype is one base distant, so this may be a read error. The J gene is TRBJ2-1, the V gene TRBV10-1; 9 bases match TRBD2. The CDR3 sequence is 15 residues long. Germline-derived CDR1 and CDR2 are WNHNN and SYGVQD (reference sequence). This chain's CDR3 is CASSEAGGPYDEQFF. The CDR3 region has the DNA TGCGCCAGCAGTGAAGCGGGGGGACCCTACGATGAGCAGTTCTTC.

This clonotype was recorded a few times. The chain employs TRBV6-6 and TRBJ2-7, with TRBD1 identical over 11 bases. Germline CDR1 reads MNHNY; CDR2 reads SVGAGI (reference sequence). The CDR3 spans 17 residues. With V trimmed by 0 bases and J by 3 bases, 7 bases remained unmatched. The CDR3 nucleotides are TGTGCCAGCAGTTACTCTGGACAGGGGACAGGGGGCTACGAGCAGTACTTC. It yields the protein CASSYSGQGTGGYEQYF.

This clonotype was detected only a few times. This rearrangement joins TRBV6-2 or TRBV6-3 to TRBJ1-2, with D uncertain. The V end was cut by 2 bases, the J end by 2 bases, with 12 bases between. The CDR3 loop spans 15 amino acids. Germline loops: CDR1 MNHEY, CDR2 SVGEGT. DNA for the CDR3: TGTGCCAGCAGTTACGGGCCGGCCTTGAACTATGGCTACACCTTC. Translation gives CASSYGPALNYGYTF.

This clonotype was observed many times. The junction shows a germline mismatch at one end, possibly a read error. J is TRBJ2-7 and V is TRBV9, with D possibly being TRBD2 (6 bases). The CDR3 has 13 residues. Per germline, CDR1 SGDLS and CDR2 YYNGEE. In nucleotides, the CDR3 is TGTGCCAGCGGTACGGGGGTCTCCAACGAGCAGTACTTC. Its protein is CASGTGVSNEQYF.

The table lists this clonotype with a few counts. This rearrangement joins TRBV5-1 to TRBJ1-2; D is possibly TRBD1 (6 bases). CDR3 length equals 14 residues. Looked up from germline, CDR1 is SGHRS and CDR2 is YFSETQ. The V end lost 0 bases, the J end lost 4 bases, and 10 bases lay between the germline ends. The CDR3 DNA follows: TGCGCCAGCAGCTTGGCCGGCAGGGGCTATGGCTACACCTTC. Translating gives CASSLAGRGYGYTF. The complete variable domain, with remaining parts taken from reference TRBV5-1 and TRBJ1-2, reads KAGVTQTPRYLIKTRGQQVTLSCSPISGHRSVSWYQQTPGQGLQFLFEYFSETQRNKGNFPGRFSGRQFSNSRSEMNVSTLELGDSALYLCASSLAGRGYGYTFGSGTRLTVV.